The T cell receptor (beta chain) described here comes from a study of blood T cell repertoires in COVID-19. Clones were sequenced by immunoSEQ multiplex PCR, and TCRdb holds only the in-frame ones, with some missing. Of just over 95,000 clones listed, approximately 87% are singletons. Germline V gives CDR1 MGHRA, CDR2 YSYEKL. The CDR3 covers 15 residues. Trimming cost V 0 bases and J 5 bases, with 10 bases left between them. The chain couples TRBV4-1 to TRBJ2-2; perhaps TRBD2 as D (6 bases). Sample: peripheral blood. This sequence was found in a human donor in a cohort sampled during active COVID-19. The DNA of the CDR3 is TGCGCCAGCAGCCAAGATGTTGCGGGGACCGGGGAGCTGTTTTTT. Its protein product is CASSQDVAGTGELFF.